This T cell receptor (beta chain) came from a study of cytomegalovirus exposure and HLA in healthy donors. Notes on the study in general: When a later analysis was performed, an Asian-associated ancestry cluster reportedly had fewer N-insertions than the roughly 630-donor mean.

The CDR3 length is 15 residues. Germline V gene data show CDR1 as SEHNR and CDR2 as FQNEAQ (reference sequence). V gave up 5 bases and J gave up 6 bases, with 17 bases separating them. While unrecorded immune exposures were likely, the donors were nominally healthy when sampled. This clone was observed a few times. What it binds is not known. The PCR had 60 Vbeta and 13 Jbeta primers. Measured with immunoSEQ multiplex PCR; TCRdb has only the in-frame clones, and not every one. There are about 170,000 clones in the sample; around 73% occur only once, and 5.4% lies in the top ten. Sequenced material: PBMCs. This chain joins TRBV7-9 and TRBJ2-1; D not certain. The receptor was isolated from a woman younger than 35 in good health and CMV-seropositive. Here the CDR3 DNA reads TGTGCCAGCAGCCGGGTCGCGACCTACATCAATGAGCAGTTCTTC. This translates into CASSRVATYINEQFF.